The 22 T cell receptor beta chains listed next were all sequenced from one sample in a study of CD8 T cells in ankylosing spondylitis. One entry per CDR3 protein results from TCRdb running MiXCR on the 5' RACE reads. Seen here are about 750,000 distinct CDR3 sequences, under 20% observed once, and the top ten hold around a fifth. The antigens for these receptors are not known. Regarding the study as a whole: A TCR beta motif of fewer than ten highly homologous variants seemed to mark ankylosing spondylitis blood.

Sequencing used blood, either unsorted or a sorted T cell fraction (not recorded which). These receptor sequences come from a male donor with ankylosing spondylitis.

This clonotype was seen only a few times. The V gene is TRBV3-1, the J gene TRBJ2-7; 13 nucleotides line up with TRBD2. V shed 4 bases and J 2 bases; nucleotides not matched to a gene: 2. CDR3 size: 15 residues. Germline CDR1 reads LGHDT; CDR2 reads YNNKEL (reference sequence). CDR3 bases: TGTGCCAGCAGCCGCGGACTAGCGGGGGCCTACGAGCAGTACTTC. It encodes CASSRGLAGAYEQYF.

This clonotype was recorded a few times. The chain employs TRBV12-3 or TRBV12-4 and TRBJ2-1; D unresolved. The V end lost 2 bases, the J end lost 8 bases, and 7 bases lay between the germline ends. This CDR3 spans 12 amino acids. The CDR3 is CASSLLVDEQFF. In DNA form, the CDR3 reads TGTGCCAGCAGTTTACTCGTGGATGAGCAGTTCTTC.

This clonotype came up a few times. The V and J genes are TRBV9 and TRBJ2-1; a weak D match, TRBD2 (6 bases). Trimming pared 3 bases from V and 9 bases from J, leaving 22 bases between. The CDR3 consists of 16 residues. From germline, CDR1 is SGDLS and CDR2 YYNGEE. The CDR3 protein is CASSGGDTWPWGEQFF. CDR3 DNA: TGTGCCAGCAGCGGCGGGGATACGTGGCCCTGGGGTGAGCAGTTCTTC.

This chain connects TRBV15 to TRBJ2-3; a possible D gene is TRBD1 (6 bases). This CDR3 has 14 amino acids. V lost 8 bases to trimming and J lost 0 bases, with 12 bases between them. Germline CDR1 reads LNHNV; CDR2 reads YYDKDF (reference sequence). CDR3 DNA sequence: TGTGCCACCGCTCAGGGGACAAGCACAGATACGCAGTATTTT. It yields the protein CATAQGTSTDTQYF.

This clonotype was recorded a few times. The chain carries TRBV5-5 and TRBJ1-3; 8 nucleotides align to TRBD1. Germline trimming cut 5 bases from V and 4 bases from J; bases unmatched to any gene: 8. The CDR3 consists of 15 residues. Per the germline V gene, CDR1 is SGHKS and CDR2 is YYEKEE (reference sequence). The CDR3 DNA reads TGTGCCAGCAGTCTACTAGGGACAGGAGGAAACACCATATATTTT. This codes for CASSLLGTGGNTIYF. Drawing the rest from reference TRBV5-5 and TRBJ1-3, the complete variable domain is DAGVTQSPTHLIKTRGQQVTLRCSPISGHKSVSWYQQVLGQGPQFIFQYYEKEERGRGNFPDRFSARQFPNYSSELNVNALLLGDSALYLCASSLLGTGGNTIYFGEGSWLTVV.

This clonotype was counted between two and nine times. The chain employs TRBV3-1 and TRBJ2-5; 9 bases agree with TRBD2. V was pared by 4 bases and J by 5 bases, with 8 bases of the junction left unmatched. This CDR3 is 15 amino acids long. CDR1 and CDR2 (germline): LGHDT, YNNKEL (reference sequence). CDR3 DNA sequence: TGTGCCAGCAGCCGCGGGACTAGCAAGAGGGAGACCCAGTACTTC. Encoded protein: CASSRGTSKRETQYF.

The chain carries TRBV28 and TRBJ2-7; D is possibly TRBD1 (6 bases). The CDR3 spans 15 residues. The germline gives CDR1 MDHEN, CDR2 SYDVKM. Between the trimmed V and J ends, which lost 6 bases and 5 bases, there was a span of 20 bases. The CDR3 DNA follows: TGTGCCAGCAGGGCGACCGGGACAACCGGCAACGAGCAGTACTTC. It translates to CASRATGTTGNEQYF.

About this clonotype: Since a much larger clone is just one base distant, this may be a read error. The gene calls are TRBV5-1 and TRBJ2-7; tentative D call: TRBD2 (5 bases). The CDR3 is 14 amino acids. Germline CDR1 is SGHRS and CDR2 is YFSETQ. CDR3 DNA sequence: TGCGCCAGCAGCTTGGAGGCTCACACCCAGGAGGAGTGCTTC. Its translation is CASSLEAHTQEECF.

A few counts support this clonotype. The chain is built from TRBV5-1 and TRBJ2-7, with TRBD2 matching over 11 bases. Trimming took 4 bases from V and 5 from J; bases not matched to a gene: 8. Germline lookup yields CDR1 SGHRS and CDR2 YFSETQ. This CDR3 contains 15 residues. The CDR3 DNA follows: TGCGCCAGCAGCCCACAACTAGCGGGAGCCCACGAGCAGTACTTC. Translation: CASSPQLAGAHEQYF. Full variable domain (missing parts from reference TRBV5-1 and TRBJ2-7): KAGVTQTPRYLIKTRGQQVTLSCSPISGHRSVSWYQQTPGQGLQFLFEYFSETQRNKGNFPGRFSGRQFSNSRSEMNVSTLELGDSALYLCASSPQLAGAHEQYFGPGTRLTVT.

Only a few counts were recorded for this clonotype. The chain recombines TRBV7-8 with TRBJ1-1; maybe TRBD1 (5 bases). The germline V and J ends were trimmed by 3 bases and 1 base, with 12 bases remaining between them. The CDR3 is made up of 15 amino acids. Germline CDR1 is SGHVS and CDR2 is FQNEAQ. In DNA form, the CDR3 reads TGTGCCAGCAGCTTGGGGCAGACGCCGAACACTGAAGCTTTCTTT. Protein sequence: CASSLGQTPNTEAFF.

This rearrangement joins TRBV4-1 to TRBJ2-2; possibly TRBD1 for D (5 bases). CDR3 length equals 15 residues. Between the trimmed V and J ends, which lost 0 bases and 5 bases, there was a span of 10 bases. Germline V gene data show CDR1 as MGHRA and CDR2 as YSYEKL. CDR3 sequence (DNA): TGCGCCAGCAGCCAAGAAAAGACAGATACCGGGGAGCTGTTTTTT. This sequence encodes CASSQEKTDTGELFF.

In this sample, this clonotype turned up a few times. The gene calls are TRBV7-9 and TRBJ2-1; the match to TRBD2 covers 10 bases. Losses at the gene ends were 5 bases for V and 8 bases for J; bases not matched to a gene: 12. This CDR3 region has 16 residues. Per the germline V gene, CDR1 is SEHNR and CDR2 is FQNEAQ (reference sequence). CDR3 residues: CASSHPAASGSYEQFF. The CDR3 nucleotides read TGTGCCAGCAGCCACCCGGCGGCTAGCGGGAGTTATGAGCAGTTCTTC.

This clonotype was observed a handful of times. This chain uses TRBV5-1 with TRBJ2-1; tentative D call: TRBD2 (5 bases). V lost 2 bases to trimming and J lost 5 bases, with 14 bases between them. The CDR3 is made up of 15 amino acids. Looked up from germline, CDR1 is SGHRS and CDR2 is YFSETQ. The CDR3 loop is CASSLLGPVNNEQFF. In nucleotides, the CDR3 is TGCGCCAGCAGCTTACTAGGTCCGGTAAACAATGAGCAGTTCTTC.

The chain joins TRBV20-1 to TRBJ2-4, with D maybe TRBD2 (6 bases). The CDR3 is made up of 16 amino acids. Trimming shortened V by 5 bases and J by 3 bases, and 20 bases separated the two germline ends. Germline lookup yields CDR1 DFQATT and CDR2 SNEGSKA (reference sequence). CDR3 in amino acids: CSAGPTGRMVKNIQYF. In DNA, the CDR3 is TGCAGTGCTGGACCCACCGGGAGAATGGTCAAAAACATTCAGTACTTC.

The genes are TRBV7-6 and TRBJ2-7; no reliable D call. The V and J ends lost 4 bases and 1 base respectively, with 8 bases between them. CDR1 is SGHVS and CDR2 is FNYEAQ in the germline V gene. This CDR3 contains 13 residues. CDR3 nucleotide sequence: TGTGCCAGCAGCTCCTTAACATCCTACGAGCAGTACTTC. Protein: CASSSLTSYEQYF.

The chain has TRBV10-3 and TRBJ1-3; weak D call: TRBD1 (5 bases). The germline V gene encodes CDR1 ENHRY and CDR2 SYGVKD. This CDR3 comprises 16 residues. Deletions cut 7 bases from V and 4 bases from J, with 20 bases between. The CDR3 region has the DNA TGTGCCATCACGGACCCGGCCAGGGCTTTGGGAAACACCATATATTTT. It codes for CAITDPARALGNTIYF.

This clonotype was seen more than once but under ten times. The CDR3 bases are TGCAGTGCTAGAGCCCTGACTAGCGGGAGGGCCAGGTACAATGAGCAGTTCTTC. Protein sequence: CSARALTSGRARYNEQFF. This chain joins TRBV20-1 and TRBJ2-1; TRBD2 matches at 14 bases. Germline V gives CDR1 DFQATT, CDR2 SNEGSKA (reference sequence). V gave up 1 base and J gave up 4 bases; unmatched junction bases: 9. The CDR3 length is 18 residues.

The J gene is TRBJ1-4, the V gene TRBV10-1; no definite D call. This CDR3 has 16 residues. V was clipped by 2 bases and J by 0 bases, with 10 bases between them. Germline CDR1 and CDR2: WNHNN and SYGVQD (reference sequence). CDR3 residues: CASSEAGLTTNEKLFF. In DNA, the CDR3 is TGCGCCAGCAGTGAGGCGGGTCTTACAACTAATGAAAAACTGTTTTTT.

Many counts were recorded for this clonotype. The chain couples TRBV7-6 to TRBJ1-1; possible D gene TRBD1, 5 bases. Between the trimmed V and J ends, which lost 5 bases and 1 base, there was a span of 14 bases. Germline V gives CDR1 SGHVS, CDR2 FNYEAQ. The CDR3 is 15 amino acids. This chain's CDR3 is CASSPPGTGNTEAFF. As DNA, the CDR3 is TGTGCCAGCAGCCCCCCCGGGACGGGGAACACTGAAGCTTTCTTT.

This clonotype showed up many times. The chain couples TRBV2 to TRBJ2-5; 7 bases are a match to TRBD2. The CDR3 totals 14 residues. J was trimmed by 3 bases and V by 8 bases; bases with no gene match: 9. CDR1 is SNHLY, CDR2 FYNNEI, per germline. CDR3 sequence reads: CASSRSAGEETQYF. As DNA, the CDR3 is TGTGCCAGCTCCCGCTCTGCGGGAGAAGAGACCCAGTACTTC.

The chain has TRBV7-3 and TRBJ1-6; D gene uncertain. The CDR3 totals 13 residues. V was trimmed by 4 bases and J by 8 bases, leaving 9 bases between them. Germline V gene lookup returns CDR1 SGHTA and CDR2 FQGTGA. The CDR3 loop is CASSSKWDSPLHF. CDR3 nucleotides: TGTGCCAGCAGCTCTAAATGGGATTCACCCCTCCACTTT.

Only a few counts were recorded for this clonotype. V gene TRBV5-1 combines with J gene TRBJ2-3; 12 bases line up with TRBD2. J was trimmed by 4 bases and V by 4 bases; bases with no gene match: 4. The germline CDR1 and CDR2 sequences are SGHRS and YFSETQ. The CDR3 length is 15 residues. CDR3: CASSDPSGRADTQYF. The CDR3, as DNA: TGCGCCAGCAGCGACCCTAGCGGGAGGGCAGATACGCAGTATTTT.